This T cell receptor beta chain was observed in a study of Graves' ophthalmopathy and Graves' hyperthyroidism. CDR3 length: 16 residues. The V gene lost 4 bases and the J gene lost 5 bases, with 19 bases spanning the gap. The germline CDR1 and CDR2 sequences are KGHDR and SFDVKD. This clonotype was observed at least ten times. Using RNA transcripts, the TCR beta CDR3 regions were amplified. Investigators did first-round RT-PCR with HTBI primers, then second-round multiplex PCR. TCRdb re-called the multiplex PCR reads through MiXCR, storing one row per CDR3 protein. This sample has some 380,000 distinct CDR3 sequences; approximately 15% occur once, and the top ten carry roughly 7%.

This chain joins TRBV24-1 and TRBJ1-2; D not certain. The source is a young woman with stable Graves' hyperthyroidism. The specimen sequenced was peripheral blood. The CDR3 loop is CATSDPGSRVGYGYTF. CDR3 in DNA: TGTGCCACCAGTGACCCCGGTTCGCGCGTTGGGTATGGCTACACCTTC.